A single sample gave rise to the 32 T cell receptor beta chains below, sequenced in a study of shared clonotypes between healthy human individuals (dated by TCRdb to the early 2020s). Library preparation was by the immunoSEQ multiplex PCR assay. The table comes from immuneACCESS by way of TCRdb, which keeps in-frame sequences with V and J called. Part of the clones is missing from these tables; in studies checked, under half for an unresolved V gene and the rest for unknown reasons. The sample table records 650,000 to 700,000 clones; about 92% of these occur just once. The ten largest make up about a third of the sample. Sequencing was done on a sample of memory CD8+ T cells from PBMCs. The meaning of the sample's cell subset or site label: CD45RO+ cells pooled with CCR7-negative TemRA cells. Receptor source: a man younger than 35 in good health. Some clones in this sample may be carry-over from other donors' samples.

This clone was detected only once. This chain connects TRBV28 to TRBJ1-5; 9 bases match TRBD1. There are 17 residues in the CDR3. After removal of 6 bases from V and 2 bases from J, the junction contained 11 bases not matched to a gene. Germline V CDR1 and CDR2: MDHEN, SYDVKM. The CDR3 DNA reads as TGTGCCAGCAGCTACCTCTGGGACAGGGAAGGCAATCAGCCCCAGCATTTT. Translating it yields CASSYLWDREGNQPQHF. Combining the CDR3 with reference TRBV28 and TRBJ1-5 gives the whole variable domain DVKVTQSSRYLVKRTGEKVFLECVQDMDHENMFWYRQDPGLGLRLIYFSYDVKMKEKGDIPEGYSVSREKKERFSLILESASTNQTSMYLCASSYLWDREGNQPQHFGDGTRLSIL.

V gene TRBV19 combines with J gene TRBJ2-1; TRBD2 agrees at 8 bases. Germline assignment: CDR1 LNHDA and CDR2 SQIVND (reference sequence). V lost 5 bases and J lost 9; bases outside the gene matches: 3. The CDR3 loop spans 12 amino acids. CDR3 loop: CASSWSGSEQFF. The CDR3 nucleotides read TGTGCCAGTAGTTGGAGCGGGAGTGAGCAGTTCTTC.

The V call is TRBV4-2, the J call TRBJ1-6; D is uncertain. Germline loops: CDR1 LGHNA, CDR2 YNFKEQ. V gave up 4 bases and J gave up 9 bases, with 16 bases separating them. This CDR3 spans 15 amino acids. The CDR3 DNA follows: TGTGCCAGCAGCCCATCGAGGGAAGTGAGTTCACCCCTCCACTTT. Protein product: CASSPSREVSSPLHF.

The chain couples TRBV6-5 to TRBJ1-2; the D gene is possibly TRBD1 (6 bases). The V end lost 4 bases, the J end lost 2 bases, and 14 bases lay between the germline ends. The germline V gene has CDR1 MNHEY and CDR2 SVGAGI. The CDR3 length is 15 residues. The DNA of the CDR3 is TGTGCCAGCAGTTTGGCATGGGGGCTCAACTATGGCTACACCTTC. Its protein is CASSLAWGLNYGYTF.

V usage is TRBV4-1 and J usage is TRBJ2-1, with D tentatively TRBD1 or TRBD2 (5 bases each). Germline CDR1 reads MGHRA; CDR2 reads YSYEKL. The V gene lost 0 bases and the J gene lost 0 bases, with 15 bases spanning the gap. There are 18 residues in the CDR3. CDR3 amino acids: CASSQEGRGKSSYNEQFF. The CDR3 DNA is TGCGCCAGCAGCCAAGAGGGTCGGGGCAAGAGCTCCTACAATGAGCAGTTCTTC.

This clone turned up a few times. The genes are TRBV2 and TRBJ1-3, with a possible D match to TRBD1 (5 bases). V lost 5 bases to trimming and J lost 4 bases, with 18 bases between them. The CDR3 is made up of 16 amino acids. Germline loops: CDR1 SNHLY, CDR2 FYNNEI. Here the CDR3 DNA reads TGTGCCAGCAGTTACATCGGGACGGGCGGCGGAAACACCATATATTTT. Protein product: CASSYIGTGGGNTIYF.

The chain combines TRBV7-8 with TRBJ2-7, with 8 bases fitting TRBD2. Germline V gene lookup returns CDR1 SGHVS and CDR2 FQNEAQ. The CDR3 contains 17 residues. J was trimmed by 3 bases and V by 4 bases; bases with no gene match: 14. The CDR3 nucleotides read TGTGCCAGCAGCTACCTTTCGTTGCGGGAGGATAACTACGAGCAGTACTTC. Translation: CASSYLSLREDNYEQYF.

The count of this clone is one. J is TRBJ2-3 and V is TRBV7-6, with TRBD2 identical over 13 bases. Germline CDR1 SGHVS, CDR2 FNYEAQ. Trimming cost V 4 bases and J 2 bases; bases outside gene matches: 6. The CDR3 length is 17 residues. CDR3 in DNA: TGTGCCAGCAGCTCCAGACTAGCGGGAGGCCACACAGATACGCAGTATTTT. It codes for CASSSRLAGGHTDTQYF.

This clone has just one count. The chain is built from TRBV6-4 and TRBJ2-3; TRBD2 matches at 11 bases. The junction had 6 bases not matched to a gene; V was cut back by 6 bases and J by 4 bases. The CDR3 spans 15 residues. Germline values: CDR1 MRHNA, CDR2 SNTAGT. The CDR3 spells CASSAGTSGSDTQYF. The CDR3 DNA is TGTGCCAGCAGCGCCGGGACTAGCGGTTCAGATACGCAGTATTTT.

The rearrangement links TRBV27 to TRBJ1-2; the match to TRBD1 covers 8 bases. Trimming removed 6 bases from V and 5 bases from J; junction bases left unmatched: 8. The CDR3 has 14 residues. Germline V gene lookup returns CDR1 MNHEY and CDR2 SMNVEV (reference sequence). In DNA form, the CDR3 reads TGTGCCAGCAGCGGCCGGACAGGGATGTATGGCTACACCTTC. Encoded protein: CASSGRTGMYGYTF.

This clone was seen a single time. CDR3 sequence: CASSIWDSGNSYNEQFF. The CDR3 DNA reads as TGTGCCAGTAGTATATGGGATAGCGGGAACTCCTACAATGAGCAGTTCTTC. The chain couples TRBV19 to TRBJ2-1; 8 nucleotides agree with TRBD2. The length of the CDR3 is 17 residues. V was clipped by 2 bases and J by 0 bases; unmatched bases: 6. Germline V gives CDR1 LNHDA, CDR2 SQIVND (reference sequence).

This sequence joins TRBV6-5 and TRBJ2-1; D gene uncertain. The length of the CDR3 is 14 residues. Trimming shortened V by 0 bases and J by 5 bases, and 8 bases separated the two germline ends. CDR1 and CDR2 (germline): MNHEY, SVGAGI. CDR3 sequence: CASSYSMADNEQFF. The CDR3 DNA reads TGTGCCAGCAGTTACTCGATGGCGGACAATGAGCAGTTCTTC.

The V call is TRBV9, the J call TRBJ2-3; 7 positions match TRBD2. The CDR3 length is 15 residues. Germline CDR1 and CDR2: SGDLS and YYNGEE. With 2 bases clipped from V and 6 bases from J, the junction kept 9 bases outside the gene matches. DNA of the CDR3: TGTGCCAGCAGCGTGGGAGGGATTTGGAGGGATACGCAGTATTTT. Residues: CASSVGGIWRDTQYF.

A few counts support this clone. J is TRBJ2-4 and V is TRBV7-9; maybe TRBD2 (6 bases). Germline CDR1 is SEHNR and CDR2 is FQNEAQ (reference sequence). The CDR3 consists of 15 residues. The V end was cut by 4 bases, the J end by 5 bases, with 15 bases between. CDR3 loop: CASSSKEEGENIQYF. CDR3 DNA: TGTGCCAGCAGCTCTAAAGAGGAGGGAGAAAACATTCAGTACTTC.

Of note for this clone: Different DNA sequences within this sample yield the same CDR3. The gene calls are TRBV10-3 and TRBJ1-1, with D possibly matching TRBD1 (5 bases). V was shortened by 6 bases and J by 1 base, with 6 bases between the two germline ends. Per germline, CDR1 ENHRY and CDR2 SYGVKD. The CDR3 length is 12 residues. CDR3 nucleotide sequence: TGTGCCATCAGGGGACCGAACACTGAAGCTTTCTTT. Protein: CAIRGPNTEAFF.

The V call is TRBV5-6, the J call TRBJ2-7; 7 bases agree with TRBD2. The CDR3 extends over 16 amino acids. V gave up 1 base and J gave up 3 bases; unmatched junction bases: 10. Germline lookup yields CDR1 SGHDT and CDR2 YYEEEE. CDR3 nucleotide sequence: TGTGCCAGCAGCTTGTCTCCCTCTAGCGGATACTACGAGCAGTACTTC. This codes for CASSLSPSSGYYEQYF.

CDR3 region: CASSNLPVGGWYF. CDR3 in DNA: TGTGCCAGCAGCAATCTCCCGGTCGGGGGGTGGTACTTC. The chain carries TRBV5-4 and TRBJ2-7; 7 positions agree with TRBD2. J was trimmed by 12 bases and V by 4 bases; bases with no gene match: 13. CDR1 is SGHNT and CDR2 is YYREEE in the germline V gene (reference sequence). The CDR3 loop spans 13 amino acids.

This sequence joins TRBV27 and TRBJ1-1, with D perhaps TRBD1 (5 bases). Germline V CDR1 and CDR2: MNHEY, SMNVEV (reference sequence). Trimming took off 2 bases at V and 1 base at J, with 17 bases between the two ends. The CDR3 extends over 17 amino acids. The CDR3 reads CASSLKWGRRTNTEAFF. The DNA of the CDR3 is TGTGCCAGCAGTTTAAAATGGGGGAGGAGAACGAACACTGAAGCTTTCTTT.

V gene TRBV6-1 combines with J gene TRBJ2-7, with a tentative D call TRBD1 (5 bases). Deletions cut 3 bases from V and 5 bases from J, with 17 bases between. Germline CDR1 MNHNS, CDR2 SASEGT. The CDR3 has 15 residues. The CDR3 coding sequence is TGTGCCAGCAGTGAGCCGTCACTTTGGGGCCACGAGCAGTACTTC. Protein sequence: CASSEPSLWGHEQYF.

J is TRBJ2-6 and V is TRBV6-1; D gene uncertain. Germline assignment: CDR1 MNHNS and CDR2 SASEGT. V was pared by 7 bases and J by 1 base, with 11 bases between. This CDR3 contains 15 residues. CDR3 sequence (DNA): TGTGCCAGCACGAGTTACAGTTCTGGGGCCAACGTCCTGACTTTC. This encodes CASTSYSSGANVLTF.

The chain has TRBV10-3 and TRBJ2-7; D gene uncertain. V was cut by 3 bases and J by 1 base, with 7 bases left in between. Germline CDR1 is ENHRY and CDR2 is SYGVKD. This CDR3 is built from 13 residues. In DNA form, the CDR3 reads TGTGCCATCAGTGACAGCCCTTCCTACGAGCAGTACTTC. Residues: CAISDSPSYEQYF.

The CDR3 spells CASSPREGGDRKLFF. In DNA, the CDR3 is TGTGCCAGCAGCCCCCGCGAAGGTGGGGACAGAAAACTGTTTTTT. The chain carries TRBV11-2 and TRBJ1-4, with 7 bases that match TRBD1. The CDR3 sequence is 15 residues long. Germline CDR1 and CDR2: SGHAT and FQNNGV. The junction had 13 bases not matched to a gene; V was cut back by 5 bases and J by 10 bases.

V usage is TRBV28 and J usage is TRBJ1-1; D might be TRBD1 (5 bases). Germline CDR1 reads MDHEN; CDR2 reads SYDVKM. The CDR3 is 12 amino acids. Trimming took off 6 bases at V and 5 bases at J, with 10 bases between the two ends. CDR3 DNA sequence: TGTGCCAGCAGCGCTGAGGGGACTGAAGCTTTCTTT. Translating it yields CASSAEGTEAFF.

The sample holds a few counts of this clone. The V call is TRBV7-9, the J call TRBJ1-1; D gene unclear. The CDR3 has 13 amino acids. CDR1 SEHNR and CDR2 FQNEAQ come from the germline V gene (reference sequence). The V end lost 3 bases, the J end lost 1 base, and 6 bases lay between the germline ends. The CDR3 DNA is TGTGCCAGCAGCTTGGTTACGAACACTGAAGCTTTCTTT. Encoded protein: CASSLVTNTEAFF.

The rearrangement links TRBV11-2 to TRBJ2-1, with D uncertain. Trimming cost V 1 base and J 4 bases, with 14 bases left between them. The CDR3 has 16 amino acids. Germline CDR1 is SGHAT and CDR2 is FQNNGV. The CDR3 sequence: CASSLGLSDSYNEQFF. CDR3 DNA: TGTGCCAGCAGCTTAGGGTTGAGTGATTCGTACAATGAGCAGTTCTTC.

This clone was seen a single time. The chain employs TRBV27 and TRBJ1-3; D gene uncertain. Trimming removed 4 bases at V and 3 bases at J, with 13 bases between. The length of the CDR3 is 15 residues. The germline CDR1 and CDR2 sequences are MNHEY and SMNVEV (reference sequence). The CDR3 sequence: CASSSRPLIGNTIYF. CDR3 DNA: TGTGCCAGCAGTTCCCGCCCACTGATTGGAAACACCATATATTTT.

The chain employs TRBV28 and TRBJ2-1; D ambiguous. The CDR3 is made up of 16 amino acids. V lost 6 bases, J lost 3 bases, and 18 bases lay in between. Per germline, CDR1 MDHEN and CDR2 SYDVKM. DNA of the CDR3: TGTGCCAGCAGCCCCATGGTAGGGCACTTCTACAATGAGCAGTTCTTC. It encodes CASSPMVGHFYNEQFF.

The chain couples TRBV29-1 to TRBJ2-5; weak D call: TRBD1 (6 bases). Trimming took 5 bases from V and 2 from J, leaving 15 bases between them. CDR1 and CDR2 from the germline V gene are SQVTM and ANQGSEA. The CDR3 is made up of 14 amino acids. CDR3 amino acids: CSVQVGTLQETQYF. DNA of the CDR3: TGCAGCGTTCAGGTCGGGACACTACAAGAGACCCAGTACTTC.

The chain employs TRBV27 and TRBJ1-1, with TRBD1 matching over 8 bases. The CDR3 extends over 12 amino acids. Germline V lookup: CDR1 MNHEY, CDR2 SMNVEV (reference sequence). Unmatched junction bases numbered 5, after V lost 8 bases and J lost 6 bases. DNA of the CDR3: TGTGCCAGCTCAGGGGGCCTCCCTGAAGCTTTCTTT. Translating gives CASSGGLPEAFF.

This chain joins TRBV4-1 and TRBJ1-1, with D unresolved. Trimming left V 4 bases short and J 1 base short, with 10 bases between. This CDR3 spans 14 amino acids. In germline, CDR1 is MGHRA, CDR2 YSYEKL. The CDR3 sequence: CASSRGGGNTEAFF. The CDR3 DNA reads as TGCGCCAGCAGCCGGGGAGGAGGGAACACTGAAGCTTTCTTT.

The gene calls are TRBV4-1 and TRBJ2-3; a possible D gene is TRBD2 (5 bases). The CDR3 covers 15 residues. The V end lost 8 bases, the J end lost 0 bases, and 15 bases lay between the germline ends. Germline V CDR1 and CDR2: MGHRA, YSYEKL. CDR3 DNA: TGCGCCAGCGGACTTTCGGGCGGGAGCACAGATACGCAGTATTTT. This translates into CASGLSGGSTDTQYF.

This chain connects TRBV19 to TRBJ2-7; 8 bases map to TRBD1. Trimming removed 7 bases from V and 7 bases from J; junction bases left unmatched: 15. CDR3 length equals 15 residues. CDR1 LNHDA and CDR2 SQIVND come from the germline V gene (reference sequence). CDR3 nucleotide sequence: TGTGCCAGTACCACCAACGACAGGGGAATCTGGGAGCAGTACTTC. Encoded protein: CASTTNDRGIWEQYF.